This is a list of T cell receptor beta chains from one sample in a study of blood T cell repertoires in COVID-19. Libraries were prepared by immunoSEQ multiplex PCR; TCRdb keeps only in-frame clonotypes and omits some of them. The sample has around 390,000 clones; approximately 90% are singletons. Sample: PBMCs or T cells enriched from blood (not recorded which). The origin of the receptors is a woman aged 50 to 65 who had recovered from COVID-19. Each CDR3 is given with its conserved first and last residue. The D gene is left open where the match is weak. Size tells how often a clone was seen (once, few, many) or the class of an expanded clone, and some rows leave it out.

clone size,J gene,V gene,D gene,CDR3 DNA,CDR3 protein
NA,TRBJ1-2,TRBV6-2/TRBV6-3,NA,TGTGCCAGCAGTTACACAGGGAACTATGGCTACACCTTC,CASSYTGNYGYTF
NA,TRBJ1-2,TRBV6-5,TRBD1,TGTGCCAGCAGCAGTTGGGACAGGAACTATGGCTACACCTTC,CASSSWDRNYGYTF
NA,TRBJ1-2,TRBV12-3/TRBV12-4,NA,TGTGCCAGCAGTTTAGTGAGGTCCTATGGCTACACCTTC,CASSLVRSYGYTF
once,TRBJ1-1,TRBV7-9,NA,TGTGCAGTCGCAAGGGAGGAGAACACTGAAGCTTTCTTT,CAVAREENTEAFF
NA,TRBJ2-2,TRBV9,TRBD2,TGTGCCAGCAGCGTGACTAGCGGGGTTTATACCGGGGAGCTGTTTTTT,CASSVTSGVYTGELFF
once,TRBJ2-5,TRBV20-1,TRBD2,TGCAGTGCTAGTCAGCCGACTAGCGGGGGAACCCAGTACTTC,CSASQPTSGGTQYF
NA,TRBJ1-6,TRBV5-1,NA,TGCGCCAGCAGCTTGGCCCCAGATGATAAATCACCCCTCCACTTT,CASSLAPDDKSPLHF
once,TRBJ2-3,TRBV7-2,NA,TGTGCCAGCAGCCCGCGGGTAAGGGATACGCAGTATTTT,CASSPRVRDTQYF
NA,TRBJ1-4,TRBV5-1,TRBD1,TGCGCCAGCAGCTTCCAGGGGGCGACTAATGAAAAACTGTTTTTT,CASSFQGATNEKLFF
few,TRBJ2-5,TRBV24-1,TRBD2,TGTGCCACCGCTAGCGGGGGTCGCGAGACCCAGTACTTC,CATASGGRETQYF
NA,TRBJ1-2,TRBV28,NA,TGTGCCAGCAGTTCCGGGTCCTTAAACTATGGCTACACCTTC,CASSSGSLNYGYTF
NA,TRBJ2-1,TRBV18,TRBD1,TGTGCCAGCTCTCACAATTACCGGGACAGGAACAATGAGCAGTTCTTC,CASSHNYRDRNNEQFF
NA,TRBJ1-1,TRBV7-2,NA,TGTGCCAGCAGTCAGACACCTAACACTGAAGCTTTCTTT,CASSQTPNTEAFF
few,TRBJ2-1,TRBV4-1,NA,TGCGCCAGCAGCCAAGAAAGACGGGAAGCCTACAATGAGCAGTTCTTC,CASSQERREAYNEQFF
NA,TRBJ1-2,TRBV18,NA,TGTGCCAGCTCACCGGACAGAGCATTTAACTATGGCTACACCTTC,CASSPDRAFNYGYTF
NA,TRBJ2-3,TRBV5-1,TRBD2,TGCGCCAGCAGCAAGGGACTAGCGGGGTTAGGGGCAGATACGCAGTATTTT,CASSKGLAGLGADTQYF
few,TRBJ1-3,TRBV7-9,NA,TGTGCCAGCAGCTTATACGGGACTGGAAACACCATATATTTT,CASSLYGTGNTIYF
NA,TRBJ1-1,TRBV6-5,TRBD1,TGTGCCAGCAGGCCGGGACAGGGTTCAAGCGAAGCTTTCTTT,CASRPGQGSSEAFF
NA,TRBJ1-4,TRBV7-9,TRBD1,TGTGCCAGCAGCTTAGGGACAGGGACAACTAATGAAAAACTGTTTTTT,CASSLGTGTTNEKLFF